This paragraph covers one TCR beta chain sequence. This sample is part of a study of identical twins. Each donor was a healthy Caucasian. TCRdb itself ran the 5' RACE reads through MiXCR, one entry per CDR3 protein. This table has a few hundred thousand distinct CDR3 sequences, 24% appearing once. Trimming left V 3 bases short and J 7 bases short, with 7 bases between. This CDR3 is 11 amino acids long. The germline CDR1 and CDR2 sequences are MNHEY and SVGEGT. The sample also formed part of further work on T cells expressing NK-cell markers.

The chain uses TRBV6-2 or TRBV6-3 and TRBJ2-7; D is unclear. This clonotype was obtained from a woman between 18 and 29 years old in good health. The sequenced sample was CD4+ T cells sorted from blood. The CDR3 reads CASSYPEEQYF. In DNA form, the CDR3 reads TGTGCCAGCAGTTATCCCGAGGAGCAGTACTTC.